This is a list of T cell receptor beta chains from one sample in a study of CD8+ T cells in alopecia areata. Profiled with immunoSEQ multiplex PCR; TCRdb holds only in-frame clones, not every one. The sample contains fewer than 70,000 clones, 44% of which appear only once. Sequenced sample: NKG2D-low CD8+ T cells sorted from blood. The receptors stem from a human donor with alopecia areata. The CDR3 runs from the conserved cysteine through the conserved F or W. A D gene is named only where the DNA matches it firmly.

V gene: TRBV27; J gene: TRBJ2-6; D gene: .; CDR3 protein: CASTAGRGANVLTF
V gene: TRBV29-1; J gene: TRBJ1-1; D gene: .; CDR3 protein: CSVEGGRKGLAFF
V gene: TRBV29-1; J gene: TRBJ1-4; D gene: .; CDR3 protein: CSVVEGTEKLFF
V gene: TRBV7-8; J gene: TRBJ2-7; D gene: .; CDR3 protein: CASSLGVRRADEQYF
V gene: TRBV7-9; J gene: TRBJ1-2; D gene: .; CDR3 protein: CASSPGQNGYTF
V gene: TRBV27; J gene: TRBJ2-1; D gene: .; CDR3 protein: CASSFSGVSYNEQFF
V gene: TRBV4-1; J gene: TRBJ1-5; D gene: .; CDR3 protein: CASSQSRVRQPQHF
V gene: TRBV27; J gene: TRBJ2-7; D gene: .; CDR3 protein: CASSLVQGPYEQYF
V gene: TRBV19; J gene: TRBJ1-1; D gene: .; CDR3 protein: CASSNGNTEAFF
V gene: TRBV5-1; J gene: TRBJ2-7; D gene: TRBD1; CDR3 protein: CASSLGGQYYEQYF
V gene: TRBV29-1; J gene: TRBJ2-7; D gene: .; CDR3 protein: CSVETGAGLSSYEQYF
V gene: TRBV5-1; J gene: TRBJ2-7; D gene: TRBD2; CDR3 protein: CASSRQDSGRAQWEQYF
V gene: TRBV29-1; J gene: TRBJ1-1; D gene: .; CDR3 protein: CSVEDFQGPRSEAFF
V gene: TRBV9; J gene: TRBJ2-3; D gene: TRBD2; CDR3 protein: CASSELAGSMDTRYF
V gene: TRBV27; J gene: TRBJ2-7; D gene: .; CDR3 protein: CASSSSSYEQYF
V gene: TRBV27; J gene: TRBJ2-7; D gene: .; CDR3 protein: CASSLMVPAGGIGEQYF
V gene: TRBV27; J gene: TRBJ2-7; D gene: .; CDR3 protein: CASSSQESLGEQYF
V gene: TRBV7-9; J gene: TRBJ2-1; D gene: .; CDR3 protein: CASSRSPSNEQFF